This TCR beta chain is from a study of OX40 agonist ivuxolimab in advanced cancers. About the research overall: Hepatocellular carcinoma, melanoma, renal cell or head and neck cancer affected the dose-escalation patients.

No patient had autoimmune disease or received systemic immunosuppression. With V trimmed by 6 bases and J by 2 bases, 7 bases remained unmatched. The CDR3 is 15 residues long. Germline V gene data show CDR1 as MNHEY and CDR2 as SMNVEV (reference sequence). Here immunoSEQ multiplex PCR was the method, and the copy in TCRdb shows in-frame clones only, minus some. The sample contains about 71,000 clones, roughly 89% of which appear only once. This receptor was taken from an adult with an advanced solid tumor such as melanoma, head and neck, liver or kidney cancer. The sample consisted of CD4+ or CD8+ T cells sorted from blood, taken in a trial of the OX40 agonist ivuxolimab. The J gene is TRBJ2-5, the V gene TRBV27, with TRBD1 matching over 9 bases. The CDR3 nucleotides are TGTGCCAGCAGCAAGTGGGGGACAGGGCAAGAGACCCAGTACTTC. Translation: CASSKWGTGQETQYF.